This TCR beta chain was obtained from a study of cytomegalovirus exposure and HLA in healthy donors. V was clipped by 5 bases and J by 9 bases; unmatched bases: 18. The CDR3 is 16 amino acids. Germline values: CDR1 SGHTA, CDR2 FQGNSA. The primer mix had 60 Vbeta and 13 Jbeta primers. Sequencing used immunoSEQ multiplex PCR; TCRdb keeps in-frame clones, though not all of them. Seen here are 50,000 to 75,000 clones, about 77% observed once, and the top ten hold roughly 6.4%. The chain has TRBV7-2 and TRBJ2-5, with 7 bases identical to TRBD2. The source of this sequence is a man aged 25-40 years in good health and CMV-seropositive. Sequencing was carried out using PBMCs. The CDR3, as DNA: TGTGCCAGCAGCGGCCAGCGGGGCCCCTCGTGGGAGGCCCAGTACTTC. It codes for CASSGQRGPSWEAQYF.